Presented here are 21 T cell receptor beta chains from one specimen sequenced in a study of cytomegalovirus exposure and HLA in healthy donors. Only in-frame clones appear in the TCRdb table, and some are missing; sequencing was by immunoSEQ multiplex PCR. Here the sample spans fewer than 200,000 clones, 85% to 90% being singletons. Sequenced input: PBMCs. All receptors come from a woman aged 25 to 39 in good health and CMV-seronegative.

This chain connects TRBV19 to TRBJ1-4, with D uncertain. Looked up from germline, CDR1 is LNHDA and CDR2 is SQIVND (reference sequence). Trimming removed 2 bases at V and 8 bases at J, with 6 bases between. The CDR3 extends over 12 amino acids. CDR3 sequence reads: CASSIQREKLFF. The CDR3 DNA is TGTGCCAGTAGTATACAGCGGGAAAAACTGTTTTTT. Full variable domain (rest looked up from reference TRBV19 and TRBJ1-4): DGGITQSPKYLFRKEGQNVTLSCEQNLNHDAMYWYRQDPGQGLRLIYYSQIVNDFQKGDIAEGYSVSREKKESFPLTVTSAQKNPTAFYLCASSIQREKLFFGSGTQLSVL.

The chain recombines TRBV15 with TRBJ2-2; D remains unclear. Per the germline V gene, CDR1 is LNHNV and CDR2 is YYDKDF (reference sequence). CDR3 length: 13 amino acids. Deletions cut 9 bases from V and 4 bases from J, with 12 bases between. CDR3 DNA: TGTGCCACTGCACCGACGTCCACCGGGGAGCTGTTTTTT. It codes for CATAPTSTGELFF.

The rearrangement joins TRBV11-2 to TRBJ1-1; D unclear. The V gene's germline CDR1 is SGHAT and CDR2 FQNNGV. This CDR3 region has 14 residues. With 4 bases removed from V and 1 base from J, the gap between germline ends came to 10 bases. This CDR3 reads CASSYVSANTEAFF. CDR3 in DNA: TGTGCCAGCAGCTACGTCTCAGCGAACACTGAAGCTTTCTTT.

The chain combines TRBV7-9 with TRBJ1-4, with D hard to call. The CDR3 runs to 17 residues. V gave up 4 bases and J gave up 3 bases, with 18 bases separating them. Germline CDR1 SEHNR, CDR2 FQNEAQ (reference sequence). The CDR3 protein is CASSSIPEDFANEKLFF. CDR3 bases: TGTGCCAGCAGCTCGATCCCGGAGGACTTCGCTAATGAAAAACTGTTTTTT.

The chain has TRBV7-9 and TRBJ2-3, with unresolved D. Trimming stripped 1 base from V and 2 bases from J, with 7 bases between. Germline lookup yields CDR1 SEHNR and CDR2 FQNEAQ (reference sequence). The CDR3 totals 14 residues. This chain's CDR3 is CASSLGVTTDTQYF. CDR3 sequence (DNA): TGTGCCAGCAGCTTAGGTGTCACCACAGATACGCAGTATTTT.

In its sample, this clone was seen once. The chain joins TRBV20-1 to TRBJ2-1; D is ambiguous. Trimming cost V 4 bases and J 9 bases, with 10 bases left between them. The CDR3 has 11 residues. Looked up from germline, CDR1 is DFQATT and CDR2 is SNEGSKA (reference sequence). CDR3 in DNA: TGCAGTGCTACCCAGTCGGCTGAGCAGTTCTTC. Translation: CSATQSAEQFF.

The chain couples TRBV5-1 to TRBJ2-3, with TRBD1 as a possible D gene (5 bases). The germline V gene encodes CDR1 SGHRS and CDR2 YFSETQ. The V and J ends lost 1 base and 0 bases respectively, with 9 bases between them. The CDR3 extends over 15 amino acids. In DNA, the CDR3 is TGCGCCAGCAGCTTGAGGGCAGGGAGCACAGATACGCAGTATTTT. Translated: CASSLRAGSTDTQYF.

This clone was recorded only once. This chain uses TRBV7-3 with TRBJ2-1; 10 bases agree with TRBD2. The CDR3 contains 16 residues. Germline CDR1 is SGHTA and CDR2 is FQGTGA. Trimming took 4 bases from V and 6 from J; bases not matched to a gene: 9. The CDR3 is CASSSRSGGAGNEQFF. The CDR3 bases are TGTGCCAGCAGCTCTAGGAGCGGGGGGGCCGGCAATGAGCAGTTCTTC.

The rearrangement links TRBV5-1 to TRBJ1-1; TRBD1 matches at 10 bases. Germline CDR1 and CDR2: SGHRS and YFSETQ. The CDR3 length is 17 residues. The V segment lost 0 bases and the J segment 0 bases; nucleotides outside the gene matches: 5. CDR3 region: CASSLEGQGKMNTEAFF. In nucleotides, the CDR3 is TGCGCCAGCAGCTTGGAGGGACAGGGGAAAATGAACACTGAAGCTTTCTTT.

The CDR3 spells CASRLFQAPRGTDTQYF. CDR3 nucleotides: TGTGCCAGCAGACTTTTTCAGGCGCCTCGGGGCACAGATACGCAGTATTTT. The chain employs TRBV27 and TRBJ2-3, with D hard to call. The CDR3 loop spans 17 amino acids. Germline-derived CDR1 and CDR2 are MNHEY and SMNVEV (reference sequence). The V end lost 6 bases, the J end lost 1 base, and 20 bases lay between the germline ends.

The gene calls are TRBV28 and TRBJ2-3, with 8 bases identical to TRBD2. Per the germline V gene, CDR1 is MDHEN and CDR2 is SYDVKM. The V segment lost 3 bases and the J segment 1 base; nucleotides outside the gene matches: 9. The CDR3 runs to 17 residues. DNA of the CDR3: TGTGCCAGCAGTTTGCTCCGGGTTAGCGGGGGCACAGATACGCAGTATTTT. The encoded protein is CASSLLRVSGGTDTQYF.

The chain employs TRBV9 and TRBJ2-1, with a weak D call TRBD2 (6 bases). V shed 4 bases and J shed 7 bases, with 24 bases lying between them. The CDR3 contains 17 residues. Germline CDR1 is SGDLS and CDR2 is YYNGEE. The CDR3 here is CASSHPTEVGRGNEQFF. CDR3 DNA sequence: TGTGCCAGCAGCCACCCGACCGAGGTAGGCCGGGGGAATGAGCAGTTCTTC.

For the CDR3, the DNA is TGTGCCTGGAGTGGGGACTTTAGCGGGTCGATCAATGAGCAGTTCTTC. Its protein is CAWSGDFSGSINEQFF. This chain uses TRBV30 with TRBJ2-1, with 7 positions matching TRBD2. Germline CDR1 and CDR2: GTSNPN and SVGIG (reference sequence). Trimming took 1 base from V and 6 from J; bases not matched to a gene: 12. The CDR3 loop spans 16 amino acids.

The V gene is TRBV4-1, the J gene TRBJ2-2; the D call may be TRBD1 or TRBD2 (5 bases each). This CDR3 contains 17 residues. Germline V gives CDR1 MGHRA, CDR2 YSYEKL. V was trimmed by 4 bases and J by 0 bases, leaving 15 bases between them. CDR3 DNA: TGCGCCAGCAGCCGAAACCGGGACGGAGCGAACACCGGGGAGCTGTTTTTT. Its translation is CASSRNRDGANTGELFF.

This clone was seen a handful of times. CDR3 coding DNA: TGTGCCAGCAGTTTGGGTAAGCAGTACTTC. Translated, it gives CASSLGKQYF. This rearrangement joins TRBV2 to TRBJ2-7; no reliable D call. The CDR3 consists of 10 residues. Trimming shortened V by 5 bases and J by 8 bases, and 7 bases separated the two germline ends. Germline V gene data show CDR1 as SNHLY and CDR2 as FYNNEI.

The chain combines TRBV4-1 with TRBJ1-4; possible D gene TRBD1, 6 bases. This CDR3 is 13 amino acids long. Trimming took off 6 bases at V and 8 bases at J, with 13 bases between the two ends. Germline V lookup: CDR1 MGHRA, CDR2 YSYEKL. In nucleotides, the CDR3 is TGCGCCAGCAGATACAGGGACTACGAAAAACTGTTTTTT. Its translation: CASRYRDYEKLFF.

V gene TRBV9 combines with J gene TRBJ2-2; 8 nucleotides align to TRBD2. With 0 bases clipped from V and 6 bases from J, the junction kept 7 bases outside the gene matches. The CDR3 is made up of 16 amino acids. Germline values: CDR1 SGDLS, CDR2 YYNGEE. In nucleotides, the CDR3 is TGTGCCAGCAGCGTAGGGGGGACTAGTTTCGCCGGGGAGCTGTTTTTT. Protein product: CASSVGGTSFAGELFF.

The chain employs TRBV6-1 and TRBJ2-1; TRBD1 matches 10 bases. V shed 3 bases, J shed 4 bases, and the junction held 3 bases outside the gene matches. The germline gives CDR1 MNHNS, CDR2 SASEGT. This CDR3 has 15 residues. DNA for the CDR3: TGTGCCAGCAGTGAGGGACAGGGGACATACAATGAGCAGTTCTTC. It encodes CASSEGQGTYNEQFF.

CDR3 in amino acids: CASSYSGRALTDTQYF. The CDR3, as DNA: TGTGCCAGCAGTTACTCGGGACGGGCCCTCACAGATACGCAGTATTTT. J is TRBJ2-3 and V is TRBV6-5; the D call may be TRBD1 or TRBD2 (5 bases each). The CDR3 spans 16 residues. With 0 bases removed from V and 2 bases from J, the gap between germline ends came to 12 bases. In germline, CDR1 is MNHEY, CDR2 SVGAGI.

This clone was recorded a few times. This rearrangement joins TRBV7-9 to TRBJ1-3, with D tentatively TRBD1 (5 bases). This CDR3 is built from 13 residues. V was pared by 5 bases and J by 1 base, with 6 bases between. CDR1 and CDR2 (germline): SEHNR, FQNEAQ (reference sequence). CDR3 region: CASSGTSGNTIYF. CDR3 coding DNA: TGTGCCAGCAGCGGGACGTCTGGAAACACCATATATTTT.

V and J are TRBV28 and TRBJ2-5; tentative D call: TRBD1 (5 bases). CDR3 size: 15 residues. Trimming stripped 2 bases from V and 5 bases from J, with 15 bases between. Germline V gene lookup returns CDR1 MDHEN and CDR2 SYDVKM. In DNA, the CDR3 is TGTGCCAGCAGTTTAGACCCCTCTGACAGCGAGACCCAGTACTTC. Protein: CASSLDPSDSETQYF.